Below, 10 T cell receptor beta chains from the same sample are listed, as sequenced in a study of identical twins listed by TCRdb under 2016. The library was built by means of 5' RACE. Instrument used: Illumina HiSeq 2000. TCRdb cleaned the public reads at Q25 with fastp, built clones with MiXCR and kept in-frame beta chains. Each entry is one CDR3 protein sequence, shown with its most common DNA and genes. In this sample the table shows under 1 million distinct CDR3 sequences, roughly an eighth of which occur a single time. The ten largest clones take up about 1.6% of the sample. The same specimen was also included in a second study, on yellow fever vaccine responses in identical twins.

Sequencing input: PBMCs. The source is a woman aged 18-35 years in good health.

This clonotype was observed a few times. The V and J genes are TRBV7-9 and TRBJ2-2; 11 bases fit TRBD2. Germline CDR1 reads SEHNR; CDR2 reads FQNEAQ (reference sequence). V was pared by 5 bases and J by 2 bases, with 7 bases of the junction left unmatched. The CDR3 runs to 17 residues. The CDR3 DNA sequence: TGTGCCAGCAGCCCAACGGGGACTAGCGGAAACACCGGGGAGCTGTTTTTT. It translates to CASSPTGTSGNTGELFF.

There are a few counts of this clonotype. The chain combines TRBV14 with TRBJ2-2; D gene ambiguous. The CDR3 length is 14 residues. Germline V gene data show CDR1 as SGHDN and CDR2 as FVKESK. Trimming removed 0 bases at V and 6 bases at J, with 8 bases between. The CDR3 sequence: CASSQDRVSGELFF. Here the CDR3 DNA reads TGTGCCAGCAGCCAAGATCGGGTTTCCGGGGAGCTGTTTTTT.

The chain carries TRBV7-9 and TRBJ2-7; 10 bases fit TRBD1. The germline CDR1 and CDR2 sequences are SEHNR and FQNEAQ (reference sequence). After removal of 3 bases from V and 5 bases from J, the junction contained 1 base not matched to a gene. The length of the CDR3 is 13 residues. This chain's CDR3 is CASSFGQGDEQYV. The CDR3 nucleotides read TGTGCCAGCAGCTTCGGACAGGGGGACGAGCAGTACGTC.

This clonotype was recorded many times. The gene calls are TRBV12-3 or TRBV12-4 and TRBJ2-3; D might be TRBD1 or TRBD2, each matching 6 bases. Trimming cost V 4 bases and J 6 bases, with 17 bases left between them. The CDR3 consists of 15 residues. The CDR3 spells CASSYREVLTDTQYF. The CDR3 coding sequence is TGTGCCAGCAGTTACAGGGAGGTGCTAACGGATACGCAGTATTTT.

This clonotype has only a few counts. The CDR3: CASPPVGAPYSTDTQYF. In nucleotides, the CDR3 is TGTGCCAGCCCCCCGGTCGGGGCCCCGTATAGCACAGATACGCAGTATTTT. J is TRBJ2-3 and V is TRBV27; D possibly matches TRBD1 or TRBD2 (5 bases each). Germline CDR1 and CDR2: MNHEY and SMNVEV (reference sequence). Trimming left V 8 bases short and J 0 bases short, with 21 bases between. The CDR3 consists of 17 residues.

The table lists this clonotype with a few counts. This chain connects TRBV5-5 to TRBJ2-3; TRBD1 is a possible D gene (6 bases). V dropped 3 bases and J dropped 11 bases, with 19 bases sitting between them. The CDR3 length is 14 residues. Germline values: CDR1 SGHKS, CDR2 YYEKEE (reference sequence). CDR3 loop: CASSWVDSPGGQYF. The CDR3 DNA sequence: TGTGCCAGCAGCTGGGTGGACAGTCCAGGAGGGCAGTATTTT.

This clonotype was counted between two and nine times. The CDR3 coding sequence is TGTGCCAGCAGCGGAGGGTCCGGACTTTCTCACAATGAGCAGTTCTTC. Encoded protein: CASSGGSGLSHNEQFF. The V gene is TRBV11-2, the J gene TRBJ2-1; D might be TRBD2 (6 bases). The CDR3 consists of 16 residues. Trimming removed 5 bases from V and 5 bases from J, with 19 bases in between. Per germline, CDR1 SGHAT and CDR2 FQNNGV. Combining the CDR3 with reference TRBV11-2 and TRBJ2-1 gives the whole variable domain EAGVAQSPRYKIIEKRQSVAFWCNPISGHATLYWYQQILGQGPKLLIQFQNNGVVDDSQLPKDRFSAERLKGVDSTLKIQPAKLEDSAVYLCASSGGSGLSHNEQFFGPGTRLTVL.

The sample holds many counts of this clonotype. The V and J genes are TRBV6-5 and TRBJ1-2; 7 nucleotides match TRBD1. This CDR3 contains 15 residues. Germline V gene lookup returns CDR1 MNHEY and CDR2 SVGAGI. J lost 6 bases, V lost 0 bases, and 7 bases had no gene match. This CDR3 is CASSYSRGGINGYTF. CDR3 coding DNA: TGTGCCAGCAGTTACTCGAGAGGGGGCATTAATGGCTACACCTTC.

This clonotype was seen a handful of times. V is TRBV7-9 and J is TRBJ2-7, with TRBD2 identical over 7 bases. The CDR3 sequence is 14 residues long. J lost 2 bases, V lost 4 bases, and 5 bases had no gene match. CDR1 is SEHNR, CDR2 FQNEAQ, per germline (reference sequence). The CDR3 DNA follows: TGTGCCAGCAGCTCGTCCAGCGGGGCCTACGAGCAGTACTTC. This gives the protein CASSSSSGAYEQYF.

This clonotype was counted only a few times. The gene calls are TRBV6-1 and TRBJ2-1, with a possible D match to TRBD2 (7 bases). Trimming pared 6 bases from V and 2 bases from J, leaving 14 bases between. The germline CDR1 and CDR2 sequences are MNHNS and SASEGT. The CDR3 is 15 residues long. The CDR3 is CASRSSGTPYNEQFF. The CDR3 DNA follows: TGTGCCAGCAGAAGCAGCGGGACACCCTACAATGAGCAGTTCTTC.